The 10 T cell receptor beta chains below come from one sample, sequenced in a study of regulatory T cells in long-lasting Graves disease. The time point here: newly diagnosed GD, antithyroid drugs for less than 3 months. Making the TCR library involved RNA that had been extracted from PBMCs. Arm-PCR of CDR3 regions and iRepertoire HTBI primers were the basis on which TCR beta libraries were built. TCRdb re-called the multiplex PCR reads with MiXCR, one entry per CDR3 protein. The sample comprises a few hundred thousand distinct CDR3 sequences, 15% to 20% of which are singletons, and 12% to 15% rests with the top ten. The sample also formed part of further work on T cells in Graves' hyperthyroidism and ophthalmopathy.

The source material was peripheral blood mononuclear cells (PBMCs), sampled at new diagnosis, from a patient treated with antithyroid drugs. Receptors originate from a woman aged 25 to 39 with Graves disease.

The V call is TRBV20-1, the J call TRBJ2-2; TRBD2 matches 11 bases. From germline, CDR1 is DFQATT and CDR2 SNEGSKA (reference sequence). The CDR3 has 17 amino acids. J gave up 0 bases and V 1 base, and 4 bases lay outside the gene matches. The CDR3 DNA reads as TGCAGTGCTAGAGTCCTTAGCGGGGGGGCGAACACCGGGGAGCTGTTTTTT. This encodes CSARVLSGGANTGELFF.

The rearrangement links TRBV11-2 to TRBJ1-1; D call uncertain. Germline values: CDR1 SGHAT, CDR2 FQNNGV. V shed 1 base and J shed 7 bases, with 10 bases lying between them. This CDR3 region has 13 residues. CDR3: CASSLGLGSEAFF. The CDR3 DNA reads TGTGCCAGCAGCTTAGGTCTTGGTAGTGAAGCTTTCTTT. Full variable domain (missing parts from reference TRBV11-2 and TRBJ1-1): EAGVAQSPRYKIIEKRQSVAFWCNPISGHATLYWYQQILGQGPKLLIQFQNNGVVDDSQLPKDRFSAERLKGVDSTLKIQPAKLEDSAVYLCASSLGLGSEAFFGQGTRLTVV.

This clonotype was picked up many times. In DNA, the CDR3 is TGTGCCAGCTCACCGTTTACAGGGAGAGGAGAGACCCAGTACTTC. As protein: CASSPFTGRGETQYF. The chain has TRBV18 and TRBJ2-5; a weak D match, TRBD1 (6 bases). V shed 3 bases and J shed 4 bases, with 15 bases lying between them. Germline V gene data show CDR1 as KGHSH and CDR2 as LQKENI. The CDR3 has 15 residues.

This clonotype was recorded at least ten times. The chain is built from TRBV2 and TRBJ2-6; TRBD1 or TRBD2 may be the D gene (6 bases each). Trimming stripped 8 bases from V and 1 base from J, with 9 bases between. Germline V gives CDR1 SNHLY, CDR2 FYNNEI. The CDR3 covers 14 residues. This chain's CDR3 is CASRGGSGANVLTF. Written as DNA, the CDR3 is TGTGCCAGCCGAGGGGGGTCTGGGGCCAACGTCCTGACTTTC.

The genes are TRBV19 and TRBJ2-7; D uncertain. Per germline, CDR1 LNHDA and CDR2 SQIVND (reference sequence). The length of the CDR3 is 12 residues. Trimming removed 5 bases from V and 6 bases from J, with 11 bases in between. DNA for the CDR3: TGTGCCAGTAGTGCCCCCCTCAGCGAGCAGTACTTC. Residues: CASSAPLSEQYF.

This clonotype has only a few counts. This chain connects TRBV20-1 to TRBJ1-4; D call uncertain. The CDR3 is 15 residues long. Deletions cut 3 bases from V and 4 bases from J, with 15 bases between. Germline loops: CDR1 DFQATT, CDR2 SNEGSKA (reference sequence). For the CDR3, the DNA is TGCAGTGCTAGGGACCCGCAGGCCAGTAATGAAAAACTGTTTTTT. Its translation: CSARDPQASNEKLFF.

This clonotype was detected only a few times. The V gene is TRBV9, the J gene TRBJ1-3; D may be TRBD1 (5 bases). The CDR3 is 15 amino acids. Germline lookup yields CDR1 SGDLS and CDR2 YYNGEE. With 3 bases removed from V and 0 bases from J, the gap between germline ends came to 10 bases. Here the CDR3 DNA reads TGTGCCAGCAGCGAAGACAGACTCTCTGGAAACACCATATATTTT. Translating gives CASSEDRLSGNTIYF.

This clonotype showed up many times. The rearrangement links TRBV10-3 to TRBJ2-6; D might be TRBD2 (5 bases). The ends were cut back, 8 bases at V and 0 bases at J, with 14 bases in the middle. Germline lookup yields CDR1 ENHRY and CDR2 SYGVKD. The CDR3 loop spans 16 amino acids. The CDR3 spells CAIPGGYASGANVLTF. The DNA for the CDR3 is TGTGCCATCCCCGGAGGCTATGCCTCTGGGGCCAACGTCCTGACTTTC.

This clonotype was observed at least ten times. This rearrangement joins TRBV7-8 to TRBJ2-2, with 8 bases aligning to TRBD1. The CDR3 covers 16 residues. Germline V gene lookup returns CDR1 SGHVS and CDR2 FQNEAQ. The ends lost 5 bases at V and 6 bases at J; junction bases unmatched: 11. CDR3 sequence reads: CASSLIWTGRPGELFF. The CDR3 DNA reads TGTGCCAGCAGCCTCATATGGACAGGGAGGCCCGGGGAGCTGTTTTTT.

This clonotype was counted at least ten times. V is TRBV29-1 and J is TRBJ2-2; D remains ambiguous. Trimming cost V 5 bases and J 4 bases, with 11 bases left between them. CDR1 is SQVTM, CDR2 ANQGSEA, per germline. This CDR3 is built from 13 residues. CDR3 in amino acids: CSVSRPVTGELFF. The DNA of the CDR3 is TGCAGCGTTTCAAGGCCCGTCACCGGGGAGCTGTTTTTT.